This T cell receptor beta chain stems from a study of T cell clones after liver transplantation. In the study overall: TCRbeta sequencing after a pre-transplant mixed lymphocyte reaction identified graft-donor-reactive clones, later tracked in post-transplant blood.

The assay was immunoSEQ multiplex PCR, and TCRdb's table has in-frame clones only and misses some. The repertoire includes tens of thousands of clones, approximately 70% of them detected once, and approximately 2.8% sits in the top ten. Of note for this clone: The antigen is not known.

V was cut by 4 bases and J by 3 bases, with 10 bases left in between. CDR3 size: 14 residues. The germline V gene has CDR1 SGHRS and CDR2 YFSETQ. Findings and limits, study-wide: These preliminary findings come from unstandardized post-transplant sampling times.

This sequence originates from a human patient who received a liver transplant. T cells may partly derive from the graft donor. The specimen comprised CD4+ T cells from blood, sampled at the approximately 16-month timepoint. This chain connects TRBV5-1 to TRBJ1-4; D ambiguous. This CDR3 reads CASSGEGANEKLFF. Here the CDR3 DNA reads TGCGCCAGCAGCGGAGAGGGAGCTAATGAAAAACTGTTTTTT.